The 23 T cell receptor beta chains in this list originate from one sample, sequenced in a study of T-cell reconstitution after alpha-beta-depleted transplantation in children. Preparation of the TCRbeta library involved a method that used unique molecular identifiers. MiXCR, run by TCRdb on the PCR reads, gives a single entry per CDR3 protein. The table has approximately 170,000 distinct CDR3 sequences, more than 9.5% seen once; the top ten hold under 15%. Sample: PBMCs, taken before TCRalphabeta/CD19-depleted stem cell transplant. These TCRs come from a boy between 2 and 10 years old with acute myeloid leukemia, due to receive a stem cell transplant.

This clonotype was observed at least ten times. The CDR3 spells CASSKGTSGVRYEQFF. For the CDR3, the DNA is TGCGCCAGCAGCAAAGGGACTAGCGGCGTCAGGTATGAGCAGTTCTTC. J is TRBJ2-1 and V is TRBV5-1; 11 nucleotides line up with TRBD2. Germline V lookup: CDR1 SGHRS, CDR2 YFSETQ. Losses at the gene ends were 4 bases for V and 8 bases for J; bases not matched to a gene: 11. CDR3 length: 16 residues. Full variable domain (missing parts from reference TRBV5-1 and TRBJ2-1): KAGVTQTPRYLIKTRGQQVTLSCSPISGHRSVSWYQQTPGQGLQFLFEYFSETQRNKGNFPGRFSGRQFSNSRSEMNVSTLELGDSALYLCASSKGTSGVRYEQFFGPGTRLTVL.

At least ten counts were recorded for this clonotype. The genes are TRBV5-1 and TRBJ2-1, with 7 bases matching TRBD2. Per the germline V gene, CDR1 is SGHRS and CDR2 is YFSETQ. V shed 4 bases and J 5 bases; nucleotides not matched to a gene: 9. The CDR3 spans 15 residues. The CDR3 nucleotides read TGCGCCAGCAGCCTCTTCAGCGGGAACGACAATGAGCAGTTCTTC. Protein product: CASSLFSGNDNEQFF.

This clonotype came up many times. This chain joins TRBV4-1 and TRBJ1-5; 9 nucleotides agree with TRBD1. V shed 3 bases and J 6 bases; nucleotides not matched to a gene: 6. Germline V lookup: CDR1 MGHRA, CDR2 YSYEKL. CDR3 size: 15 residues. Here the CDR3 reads CASSHPGQGTQPQHF. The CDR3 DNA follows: TGCGCCAGCAGCCATCCGGGACAGGGTACTCAGCCCCAGCATTTT.

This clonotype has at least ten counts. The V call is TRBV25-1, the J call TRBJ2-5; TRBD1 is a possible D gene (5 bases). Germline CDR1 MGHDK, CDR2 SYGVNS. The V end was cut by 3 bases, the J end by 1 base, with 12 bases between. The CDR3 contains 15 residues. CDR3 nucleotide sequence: TGTGCCAGCAGTGATCCAGGGCTTGGCCAAGAGACCCAGTACTTC. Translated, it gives CASSDPGLGQETQYF.

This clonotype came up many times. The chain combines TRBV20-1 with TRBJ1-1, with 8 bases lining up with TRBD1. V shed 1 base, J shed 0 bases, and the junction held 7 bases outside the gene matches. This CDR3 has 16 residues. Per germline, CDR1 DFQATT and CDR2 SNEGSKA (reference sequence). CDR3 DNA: TGCAGTGCTAGAGTGGACAGGGTGTTGTTGAACACTGAAGCTTTCTTT. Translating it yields CSARVDRVLLNTEAFF.

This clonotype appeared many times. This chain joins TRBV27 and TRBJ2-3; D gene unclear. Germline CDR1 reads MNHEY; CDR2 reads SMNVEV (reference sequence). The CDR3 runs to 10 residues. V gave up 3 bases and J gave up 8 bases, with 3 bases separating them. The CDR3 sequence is CASSFCTQYF. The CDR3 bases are TGTGCCAGCAGTTTTTGTACGCAGTATTTT.

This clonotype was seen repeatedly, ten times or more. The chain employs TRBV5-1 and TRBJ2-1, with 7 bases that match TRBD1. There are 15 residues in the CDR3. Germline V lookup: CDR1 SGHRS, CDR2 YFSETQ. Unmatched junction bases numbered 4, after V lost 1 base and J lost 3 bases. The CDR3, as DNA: TGCGCCAGCAGCTTGTCCGACAGGGTCTACAATGAGCAGTTCTTC. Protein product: CASSLSDRVYNEQFF.

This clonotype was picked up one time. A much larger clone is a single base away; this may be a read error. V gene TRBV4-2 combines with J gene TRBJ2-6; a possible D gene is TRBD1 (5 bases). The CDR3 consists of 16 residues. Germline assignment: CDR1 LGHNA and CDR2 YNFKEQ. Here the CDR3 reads CVSSHDRSSGANVLTF. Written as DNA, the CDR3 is TGTGTCAGCAGCCACGACAGAAGCTCTGGGGCCAACGTCCTGACTTTC.

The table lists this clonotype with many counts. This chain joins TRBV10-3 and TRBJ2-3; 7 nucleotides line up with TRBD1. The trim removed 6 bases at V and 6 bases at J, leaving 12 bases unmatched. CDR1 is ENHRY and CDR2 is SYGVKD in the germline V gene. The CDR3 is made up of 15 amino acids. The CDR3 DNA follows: TGTGCCATCAGAAGGGAGACAGGGTGGATCGATACGCAGTATTTT. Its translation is CAIRRETGWIDTQYF.

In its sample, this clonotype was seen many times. The CDR3 DNA follows: TGTGCCACCGAGCTAAAAACAGATACGCAGTATTTT. Amino acid sequence: CATELKTDTQYF. The chain couples TRBV12-3 or TRBV12-4 to TRBJ2-3; D not certain. Between the trimmed V and J ends, which lost 10 bases and 3 bases, there was a span of 11 bases. This CDR3 has 12 residues.

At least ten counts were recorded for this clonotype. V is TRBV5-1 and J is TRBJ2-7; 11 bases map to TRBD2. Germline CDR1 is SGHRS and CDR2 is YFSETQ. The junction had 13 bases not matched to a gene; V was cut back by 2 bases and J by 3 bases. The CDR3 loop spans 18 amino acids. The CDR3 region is CASSFFIAGGPNNYEQYF. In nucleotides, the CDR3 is TGCGCCAGCAGCTTTTTTATAGCGGGAGGGCCGAATAACTACGAGCAGTACTTC. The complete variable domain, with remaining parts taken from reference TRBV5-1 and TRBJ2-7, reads KAGVTQTPRYLIKTRGQQVTLSCSPISGHRSVSWYQQTPGQGLQFLFEYFSETQRNKGNFPGRFSGRQFSNSRSEMNVSTLELGDSALYLCASSFFIAGGPNNYEQYFGPGTRLTVT.

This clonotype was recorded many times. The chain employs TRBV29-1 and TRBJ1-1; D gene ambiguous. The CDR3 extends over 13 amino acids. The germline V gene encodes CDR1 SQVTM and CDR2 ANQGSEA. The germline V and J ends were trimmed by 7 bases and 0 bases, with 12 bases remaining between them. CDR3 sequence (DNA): TGCAGCGCTGTGACGGCCTTGAACACTGAAGCTTTCTTT. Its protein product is CSAVTALNTEAFF.

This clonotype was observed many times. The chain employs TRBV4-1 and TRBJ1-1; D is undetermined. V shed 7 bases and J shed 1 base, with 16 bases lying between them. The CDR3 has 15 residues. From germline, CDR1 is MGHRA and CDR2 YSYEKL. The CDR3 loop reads CASNHQRDGNTEAFF. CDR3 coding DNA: TGCGCCAGCAACCATCAGAGGGATGGGAACACTGAAGCTTTCTTT.

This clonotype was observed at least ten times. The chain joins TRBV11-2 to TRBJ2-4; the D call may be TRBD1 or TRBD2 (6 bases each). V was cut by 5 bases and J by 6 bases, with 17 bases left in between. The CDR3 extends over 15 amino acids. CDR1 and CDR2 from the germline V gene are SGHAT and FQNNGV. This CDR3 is CASSGSTGAVNIQYF. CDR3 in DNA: TGTGCCAGCAGCGGAAGCACGGGGGCGGTAAACATTCAGTACTTC.

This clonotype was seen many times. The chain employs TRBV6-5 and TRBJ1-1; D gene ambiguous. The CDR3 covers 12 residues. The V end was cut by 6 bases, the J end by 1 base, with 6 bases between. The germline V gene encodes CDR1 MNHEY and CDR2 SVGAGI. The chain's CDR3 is CASRQWNTEAFF. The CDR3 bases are TGTGCCAGCAGACAGTGGAACACTGAAGCTTTCTTT.

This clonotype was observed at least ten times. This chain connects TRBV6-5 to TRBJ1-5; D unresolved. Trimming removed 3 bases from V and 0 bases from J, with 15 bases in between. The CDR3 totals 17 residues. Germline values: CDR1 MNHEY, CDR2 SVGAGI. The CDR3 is CASSYTGPVNSNQPQHF. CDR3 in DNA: TGTGCCAGCAGTTATACCGGACCCGTTAATAGCAATCAGCCCCAGCATTTT.

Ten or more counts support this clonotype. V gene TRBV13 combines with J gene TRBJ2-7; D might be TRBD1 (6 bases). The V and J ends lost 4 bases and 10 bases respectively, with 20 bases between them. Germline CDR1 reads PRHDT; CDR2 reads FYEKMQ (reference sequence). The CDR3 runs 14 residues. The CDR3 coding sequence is TGTGCCAGCAGCTCCAACTTAGGGGGTAAGGAACAGTACGTC. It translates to CASSSNLGGKEQYV.

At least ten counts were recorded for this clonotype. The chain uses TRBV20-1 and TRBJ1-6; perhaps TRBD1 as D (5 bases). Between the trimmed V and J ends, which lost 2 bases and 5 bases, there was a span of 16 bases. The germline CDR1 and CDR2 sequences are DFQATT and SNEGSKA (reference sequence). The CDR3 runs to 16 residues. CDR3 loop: CSARSFLLQDNSPLHF. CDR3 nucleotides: TGCAGTGCTAGAAGTTTCTTATTACAGGATAATTCACCCCTCCACTTT.

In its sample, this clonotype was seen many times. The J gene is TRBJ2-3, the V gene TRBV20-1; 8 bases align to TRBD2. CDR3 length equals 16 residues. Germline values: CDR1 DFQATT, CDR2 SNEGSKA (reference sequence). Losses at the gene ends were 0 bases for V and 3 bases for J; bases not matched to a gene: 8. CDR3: CSARDFGRAETDTQYF. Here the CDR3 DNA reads TGCAGTGCTAGAGATTTCGGGAGGGCCGAGACAGATACGCAGTATTTT.

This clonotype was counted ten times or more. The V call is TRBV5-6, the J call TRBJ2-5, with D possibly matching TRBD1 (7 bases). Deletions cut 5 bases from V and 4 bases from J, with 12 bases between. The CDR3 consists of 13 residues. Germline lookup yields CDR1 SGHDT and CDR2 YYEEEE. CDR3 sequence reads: CASRGRGVETQYF. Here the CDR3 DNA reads TGTGCCAGCAGAGGCAGGGGGGTAGAGACCCAGTACTTC.

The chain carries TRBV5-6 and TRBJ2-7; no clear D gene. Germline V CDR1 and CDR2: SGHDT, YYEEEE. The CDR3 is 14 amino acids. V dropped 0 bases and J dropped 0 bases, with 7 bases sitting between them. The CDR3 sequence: CASSLGRSSYEQYV. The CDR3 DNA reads TGTGCCAGCAGCTTGGGTCGAAGCTCCTACGAGCAGTACGTC.

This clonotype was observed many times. CDR3: CASSSWTESNSPLHF. CDR3 coding DNA: TGTGCCAGCAGCTCCTGGACAGAATCTAATTCACCCCTCCACTTT. The V and J genes are TRBV7-8 and TRBJ1-6; weak D call: TRBD1 (6 bases). CDR1 SGHVS and CDR2 FQNEAQ come from the germline V gene. The CDR3 spans 15 residues. V dropped 4 bases and J dropped 6 bases, with 13 bases sitting between them.

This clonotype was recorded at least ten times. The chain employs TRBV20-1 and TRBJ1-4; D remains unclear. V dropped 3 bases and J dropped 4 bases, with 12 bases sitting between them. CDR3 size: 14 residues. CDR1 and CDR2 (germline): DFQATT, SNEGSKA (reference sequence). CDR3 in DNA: TGCAGTGCTAGCGGTCCTTTCGATAATGAAAAACTGTTTTTT. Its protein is CSASGPFDNEKLFF.